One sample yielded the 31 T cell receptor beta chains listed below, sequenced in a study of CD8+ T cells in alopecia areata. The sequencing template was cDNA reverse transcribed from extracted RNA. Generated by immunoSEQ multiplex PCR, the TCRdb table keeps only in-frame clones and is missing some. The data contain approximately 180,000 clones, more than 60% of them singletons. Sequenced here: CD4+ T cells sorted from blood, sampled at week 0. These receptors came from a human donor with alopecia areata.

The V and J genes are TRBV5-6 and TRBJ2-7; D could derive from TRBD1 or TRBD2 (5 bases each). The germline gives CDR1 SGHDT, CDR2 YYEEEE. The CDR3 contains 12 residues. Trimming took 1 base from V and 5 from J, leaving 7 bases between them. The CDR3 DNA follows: TGTGCCAGCAGCTTGTGGGGACACGAGCAGTACTTC. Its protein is CASSLWGHEQYF. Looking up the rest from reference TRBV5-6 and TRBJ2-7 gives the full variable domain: DAGVTQSPTHLIKTRGQQVTLRCSPKSGHDTVSWYQQALGQGPQFIFQYYEEEERQRGNFPDRFSGHQFPNYSSELNVNALLLGDSALYLCASSLWGHEQYFGPGTRLTVT.

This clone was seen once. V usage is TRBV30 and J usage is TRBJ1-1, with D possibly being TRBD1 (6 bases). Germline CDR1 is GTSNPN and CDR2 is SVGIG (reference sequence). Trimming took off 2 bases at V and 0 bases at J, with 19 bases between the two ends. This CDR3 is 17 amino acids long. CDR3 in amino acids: CAWSSFSGVGMNTEAFF. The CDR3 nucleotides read TGTGCCTGGAGTTCCTTTTCAGGGGTTGGGATGAACACTGAAGCTTTCTTT.

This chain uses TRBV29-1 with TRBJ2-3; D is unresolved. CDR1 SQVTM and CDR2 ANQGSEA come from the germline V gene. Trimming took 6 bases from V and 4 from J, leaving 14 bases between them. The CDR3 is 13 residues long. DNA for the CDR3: TGCAGCGTGGGCCTAGTGGCTGCAGATACGCAGTATTTT. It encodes CSVGLVAADTQYF.

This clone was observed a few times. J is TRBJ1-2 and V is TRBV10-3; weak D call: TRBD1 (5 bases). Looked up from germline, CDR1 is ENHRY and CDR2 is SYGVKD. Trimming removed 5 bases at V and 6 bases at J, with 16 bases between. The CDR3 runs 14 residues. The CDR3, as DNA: TGTGCCATCAGTAACCCGGGACGGACTAATGGCTACACCTTC. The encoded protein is CAISNPGRTNGYTF.

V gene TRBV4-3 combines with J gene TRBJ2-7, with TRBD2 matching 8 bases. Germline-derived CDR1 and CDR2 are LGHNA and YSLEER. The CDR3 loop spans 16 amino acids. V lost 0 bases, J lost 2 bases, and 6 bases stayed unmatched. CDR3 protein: CASSQDLRGGPYEQYF. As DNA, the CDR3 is TGCGCCAGCAGCCAAGATCTACGGGGGGGCCCCTACGAGCAGTACTTC.

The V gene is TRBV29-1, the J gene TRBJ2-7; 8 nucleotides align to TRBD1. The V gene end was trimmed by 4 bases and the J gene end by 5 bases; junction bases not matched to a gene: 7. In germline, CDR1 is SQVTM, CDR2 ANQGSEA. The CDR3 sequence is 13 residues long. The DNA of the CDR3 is TGCAGCGTTGGCCCGACAGGGGACCACGAGCAGTACTTC. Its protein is CSVGPTGDHEQYF.

CDR3: CASSVEGYYTDTQYF. CDR3 in DNA: TGTGCCAGCAGCGTAGAGGGCTATTACACAGATACGCAGTATTTT. The chain has TRBV9 and TRBJ2-3; D gene unclear. The CDR3 extends over 15 amino acids. V dropped 0 bases and J dropped 2 bases, with 10 bases sitting between them. Germline V lookup: CDR1 SGDLS, CDR2 YYNGEE.

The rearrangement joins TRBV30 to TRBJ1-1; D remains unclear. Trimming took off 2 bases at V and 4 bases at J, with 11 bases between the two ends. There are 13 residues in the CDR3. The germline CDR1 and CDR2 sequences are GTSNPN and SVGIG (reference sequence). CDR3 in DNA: TGTGCCTGGAGTTCCCCCGGGAGCACTGAAGCTTTCTTT. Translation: CAWSSPGSTEAFF.

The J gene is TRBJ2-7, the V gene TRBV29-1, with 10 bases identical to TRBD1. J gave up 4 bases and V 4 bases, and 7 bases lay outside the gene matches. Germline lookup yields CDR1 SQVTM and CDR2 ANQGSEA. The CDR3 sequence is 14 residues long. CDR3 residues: CSVAGQGSRYEQYF. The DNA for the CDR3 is TGCAGCGTTGCGGGACAGGGGAGTAGGTACGAGCAGTACTTC.

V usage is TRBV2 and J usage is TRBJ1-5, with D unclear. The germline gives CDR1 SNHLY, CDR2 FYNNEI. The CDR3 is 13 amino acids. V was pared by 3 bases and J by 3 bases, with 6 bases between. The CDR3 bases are TGTGCCAGCAGTGATGGGATCAATCAGCCCCAGCATTTT. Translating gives CASSDGINQPQHF.

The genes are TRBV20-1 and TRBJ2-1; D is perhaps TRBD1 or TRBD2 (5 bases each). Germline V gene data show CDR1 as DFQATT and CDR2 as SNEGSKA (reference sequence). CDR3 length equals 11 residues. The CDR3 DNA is TGCAAATGGGGCGGGTACAATGAGCAGTTCTTC. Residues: CKWGGYNEQFF.

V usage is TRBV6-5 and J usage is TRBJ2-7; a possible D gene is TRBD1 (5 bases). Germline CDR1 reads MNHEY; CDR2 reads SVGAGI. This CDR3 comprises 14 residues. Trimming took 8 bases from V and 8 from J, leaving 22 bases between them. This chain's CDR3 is CASGREKAWRQQYF. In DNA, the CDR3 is TGTGCCAGCGGCAGGGAAAAGGCATGGCGACAGCAGTACTTC.

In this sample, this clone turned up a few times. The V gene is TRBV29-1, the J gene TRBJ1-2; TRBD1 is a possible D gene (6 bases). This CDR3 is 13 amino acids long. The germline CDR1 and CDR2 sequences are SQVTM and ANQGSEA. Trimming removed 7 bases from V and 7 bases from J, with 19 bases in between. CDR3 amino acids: CSAGTTGLAGYTF. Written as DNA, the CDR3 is TGCAGCGCCGGAACTACAGGGCTGGCTGGCTACACCTTC.

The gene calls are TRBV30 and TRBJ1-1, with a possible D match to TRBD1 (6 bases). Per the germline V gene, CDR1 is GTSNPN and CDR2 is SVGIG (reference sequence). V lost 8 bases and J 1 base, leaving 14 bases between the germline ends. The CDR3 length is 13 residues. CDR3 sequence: CALEGQTNTEAFF. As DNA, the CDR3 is TGTGCCCTAGAAGGACAGACGAACACTGAAGCTTTCTTT.

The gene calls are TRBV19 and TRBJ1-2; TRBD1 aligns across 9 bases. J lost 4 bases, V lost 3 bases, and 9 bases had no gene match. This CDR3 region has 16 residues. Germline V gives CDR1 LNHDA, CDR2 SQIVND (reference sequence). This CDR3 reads CASSITEQGARYGYTF. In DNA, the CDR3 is TGTGCCAGTAGTATCACTGAACAGGGGGCTCGCTATGGCTACACCTTC.

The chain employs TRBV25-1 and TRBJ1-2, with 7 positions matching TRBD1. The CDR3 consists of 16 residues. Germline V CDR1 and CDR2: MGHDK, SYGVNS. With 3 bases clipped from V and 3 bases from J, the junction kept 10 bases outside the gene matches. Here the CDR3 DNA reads TGTGCCAGCAGTGACCCTACCGGACAGGCCCACTATGGCTACACCTTC. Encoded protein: CASSDPTGQAHYGYTF.

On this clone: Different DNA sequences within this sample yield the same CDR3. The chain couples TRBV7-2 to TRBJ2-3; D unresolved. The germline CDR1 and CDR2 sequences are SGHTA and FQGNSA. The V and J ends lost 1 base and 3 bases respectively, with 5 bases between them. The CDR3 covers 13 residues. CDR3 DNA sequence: TGTGCCAGCAGCTTAGGCGGTACAGATACGCAGTATTTT. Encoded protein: CASSLGGTDTQYF.

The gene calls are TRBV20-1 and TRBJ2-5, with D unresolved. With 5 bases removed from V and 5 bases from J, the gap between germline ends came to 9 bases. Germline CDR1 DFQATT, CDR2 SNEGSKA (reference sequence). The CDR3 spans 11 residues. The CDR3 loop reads CSAGWRETQYF. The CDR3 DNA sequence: TGCAGTGCTGGGTGGCGGGAGACCCAGTACTTC.

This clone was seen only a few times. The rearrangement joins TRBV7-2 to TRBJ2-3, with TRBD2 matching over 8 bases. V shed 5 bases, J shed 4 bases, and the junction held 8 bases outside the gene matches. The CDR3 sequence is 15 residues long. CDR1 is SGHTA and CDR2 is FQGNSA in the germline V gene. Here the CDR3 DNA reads TGTGCCAGCAGCCCCGGACTAGCTAGGGCAGATACGCAGTATTTT. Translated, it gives CASSPGLARADTQYF.

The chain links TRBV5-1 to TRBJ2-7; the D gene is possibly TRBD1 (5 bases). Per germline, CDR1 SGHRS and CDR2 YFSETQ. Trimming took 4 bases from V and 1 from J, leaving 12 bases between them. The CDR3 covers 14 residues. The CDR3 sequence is CASSTDSNSYEQYF. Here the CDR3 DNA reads TGCGCCAGCAGCACCGACAGTAATTCCTACGAGCAGTACTTC.

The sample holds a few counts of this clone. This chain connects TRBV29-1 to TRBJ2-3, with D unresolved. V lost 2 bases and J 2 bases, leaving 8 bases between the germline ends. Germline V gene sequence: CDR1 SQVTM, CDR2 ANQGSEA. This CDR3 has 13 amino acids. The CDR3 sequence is CSVEFGNTDTQYF. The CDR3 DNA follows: TGCAGCGTTGAATTCGGTAACACAGATACGCAGTATTTT.

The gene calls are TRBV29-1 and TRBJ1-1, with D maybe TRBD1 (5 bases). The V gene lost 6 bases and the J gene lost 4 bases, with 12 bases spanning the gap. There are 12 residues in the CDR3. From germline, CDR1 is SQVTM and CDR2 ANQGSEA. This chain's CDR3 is CSVLTGGTEAFF. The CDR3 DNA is TGCAGCGTCCTTACGGGGGGCACTGAAGCTTTCTTT.

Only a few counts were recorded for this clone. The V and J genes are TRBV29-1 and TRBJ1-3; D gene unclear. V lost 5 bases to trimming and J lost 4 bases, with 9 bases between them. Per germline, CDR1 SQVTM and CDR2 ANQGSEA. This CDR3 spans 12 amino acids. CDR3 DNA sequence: TGCAGCGTTTCCATACAGGGAAACACCATATATTTT. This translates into CSVSIQGNTIYF. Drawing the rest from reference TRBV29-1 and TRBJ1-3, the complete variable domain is SAVISQKPSRDICQRGTSLTIQCQVDSQVTMMFWYRQQPGQSLTLIATANQGSEATYESGFVIDKFPISRPNLTFSTLTVSNMSPEDSSIYLCSVSIQGNTIYFGEGSWLTVV.

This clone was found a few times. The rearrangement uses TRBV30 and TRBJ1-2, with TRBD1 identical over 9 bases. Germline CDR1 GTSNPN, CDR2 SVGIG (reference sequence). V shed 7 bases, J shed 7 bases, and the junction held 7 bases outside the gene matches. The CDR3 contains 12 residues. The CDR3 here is CALSGQGSGYTF. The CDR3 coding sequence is TGTGCCTTGTCGGGACAGGGAAGTGGCTACACCTTC.

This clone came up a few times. CDR3 sequence: CASSPQGLNQPQHF. In DNA, the CDR3 is TGTGCCAGCAGCCCTCAGGGGCTGAATCAGCCCCAGCATTTT. The chain couples TRBV11-2 to TRBJ1-5; perhaps TRBD1 as D (6 bases). Trimming left V 5 bases short and J 4 bases short, with 12 bases between. The germline V gene has CDR1 SGHAT and CDR2 FQNNGV. The CDR3 totals 14 residues.

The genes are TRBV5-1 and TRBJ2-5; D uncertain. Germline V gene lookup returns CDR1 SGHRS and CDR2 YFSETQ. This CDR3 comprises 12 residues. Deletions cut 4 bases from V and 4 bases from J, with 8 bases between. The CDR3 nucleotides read TGCGCCAGCAGCGAAGGTACAGAGACCCAGTACTTC. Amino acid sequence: CASSEGTETQYF.

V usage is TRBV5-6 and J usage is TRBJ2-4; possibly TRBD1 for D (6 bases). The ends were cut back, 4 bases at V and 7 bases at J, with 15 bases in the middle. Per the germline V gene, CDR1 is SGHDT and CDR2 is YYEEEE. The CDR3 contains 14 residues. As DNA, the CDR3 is TGTGCCAGCAGCGGGGCAGGGGCCCGGAACATTCAGTACTTC. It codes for CASSGAGARNIQYF. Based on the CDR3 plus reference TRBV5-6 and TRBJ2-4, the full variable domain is DAGVTQSPTHLIKTRGQQVTLRCSPKSGHDTVSWYQQALGQGPQFIFQYYEEEERQRGNFPDRFSGHQFPNYSSELNVNALLLGDSALYLCASSGAGARNIQYFGAGTRLSVL.

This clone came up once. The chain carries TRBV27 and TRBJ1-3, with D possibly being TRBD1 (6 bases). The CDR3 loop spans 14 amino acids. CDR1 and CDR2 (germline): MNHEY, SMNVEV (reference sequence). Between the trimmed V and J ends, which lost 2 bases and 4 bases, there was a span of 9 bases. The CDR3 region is CASSLAGAGNTIYF. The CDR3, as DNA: TGTGCCAGCAGTTTAGCAGGGGCCGGAAACACCATATATTTT.

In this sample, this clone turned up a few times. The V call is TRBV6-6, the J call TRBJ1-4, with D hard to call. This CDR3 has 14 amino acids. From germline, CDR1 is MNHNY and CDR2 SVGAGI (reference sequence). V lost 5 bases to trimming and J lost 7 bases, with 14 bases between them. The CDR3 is CASSPDKWAEKLFF. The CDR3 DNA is TGTGCCAGCAGTCCCGATAAGTGGGCTGAAAAACTGTTTTTT.

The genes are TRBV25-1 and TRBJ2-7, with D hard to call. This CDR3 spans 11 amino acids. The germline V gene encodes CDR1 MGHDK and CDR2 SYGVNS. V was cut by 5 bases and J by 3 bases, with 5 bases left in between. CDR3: CASSISYEQYF. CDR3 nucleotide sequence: TGTGCCAGCAGTATTAGCTACGAGCAGTACTTC.

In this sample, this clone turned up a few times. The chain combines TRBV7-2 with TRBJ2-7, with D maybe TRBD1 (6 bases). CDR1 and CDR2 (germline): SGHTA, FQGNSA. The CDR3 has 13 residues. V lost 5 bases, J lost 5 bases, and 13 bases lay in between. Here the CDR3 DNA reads TGTGCCAGCAGCAGGGAACAGGGCCACGAGCAGTACTTC. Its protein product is CASSREQGHEQYF.